The text below deals with one T cell receptor beta chain. Its antigen is unidentified. This sample was taken from a study of CD8 T cell repertoires and HIV-1 epitope variants. Across the whole study: Each of Twenty-five Gag and Nef epitope peptides stimulated a separate culture. Epitopes were three Gag families plus Nef HW9 and YT9.

The V gene lost 5 bases and the J gene lost 5 bases, with 13 bases spanning the gap. The CDR3 has 15 residues. Germline assignment: CDR1 MNHNS and CDR2 SASEGT. General study points: Beta chains alone show antigen proliferation, not cytokine profile or function.

Sequencing was performed with immunoSEQ multiplex PCR; in TCRdb, only in-frame clones are kept and a portion is missing. The sample holds about 5,000 clones, around 69% seen once. The origin of this receptor is a male donor with HIV. The gene calls are TRBV6-1 and TRBJ1-6, with a weak D call TRBD1 (5 bases). Sequencing input: cultured CD8+ T cells derived from PBMCs. CDR3 amino acids: CASSRQPKDNSPLHF. Here the CDR3 DNA reads TGTGCCAGCAGTCGACAGCCGAAGGATAATTCACCCCTCCACTTT.